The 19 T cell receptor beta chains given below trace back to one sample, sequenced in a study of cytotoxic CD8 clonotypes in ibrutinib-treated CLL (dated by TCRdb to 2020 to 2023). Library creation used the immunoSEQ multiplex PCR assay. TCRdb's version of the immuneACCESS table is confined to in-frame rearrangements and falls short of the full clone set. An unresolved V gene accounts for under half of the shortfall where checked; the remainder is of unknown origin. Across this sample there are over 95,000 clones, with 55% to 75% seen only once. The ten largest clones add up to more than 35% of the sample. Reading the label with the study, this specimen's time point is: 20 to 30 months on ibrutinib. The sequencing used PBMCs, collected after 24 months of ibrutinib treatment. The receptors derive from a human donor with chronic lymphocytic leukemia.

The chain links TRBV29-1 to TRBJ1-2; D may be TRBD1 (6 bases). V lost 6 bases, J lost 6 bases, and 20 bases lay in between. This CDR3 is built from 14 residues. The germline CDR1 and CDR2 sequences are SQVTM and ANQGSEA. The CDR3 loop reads CSVYSGTTNDGYTF. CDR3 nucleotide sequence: TGCAGCGTGTACTCCGGGACAACGAACGATGGCTACACCTTC.

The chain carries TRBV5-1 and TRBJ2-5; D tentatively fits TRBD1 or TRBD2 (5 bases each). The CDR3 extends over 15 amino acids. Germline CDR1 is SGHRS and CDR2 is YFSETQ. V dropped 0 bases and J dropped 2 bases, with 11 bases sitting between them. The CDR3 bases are TGCGCCAGCAGCTTGGGGGACCGGCCGCAAGAGACCCAGTACTTC. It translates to CASSLGDRPQETQYF.

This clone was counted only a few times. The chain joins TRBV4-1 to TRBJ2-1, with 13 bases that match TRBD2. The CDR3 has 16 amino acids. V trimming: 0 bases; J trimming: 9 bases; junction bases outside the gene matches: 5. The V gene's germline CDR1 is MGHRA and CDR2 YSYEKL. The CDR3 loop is CASSQETSGGALEQFF. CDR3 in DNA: TGCGCCAGCAGCCAAGAAACTAGCGGGGGGGCTCTTGAGCAGTTCTTC.

CDR3 in amino acids: CSVHPGQGIYGYTF. The CDR3 DNA reads as TGCAGCGTACACCCGGGACAGGGGATCTATGGCTACACCTTC. The chain links TRBV29-1 to TRBJ1-2, with 10 bases fitting TRBD1. Germline assignment: CDR1 SQVTM and CDR2 ANQGSEA. The CDR3 is 14 amino acids. V was clipped by 6 bases and J by 4 bases; unmatched bases: 8.

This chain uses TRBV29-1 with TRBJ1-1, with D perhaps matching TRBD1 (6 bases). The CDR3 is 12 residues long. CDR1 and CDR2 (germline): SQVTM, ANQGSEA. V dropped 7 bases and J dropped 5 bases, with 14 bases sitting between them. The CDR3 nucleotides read TGCAGCGCCGTGAAAGGGGGAACTGAAGCTTTCTTT. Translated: CSAVKGGTEAFF. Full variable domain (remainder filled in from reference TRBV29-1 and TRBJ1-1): SAVISQKPSRDICQRGTSLTIQCQVDSQVTMMFWYRQQPGQSLTLIATANQGSEATYESGFVIDKFPISRPNLTFSTLTVSNMSPEDSSIYLCSAVKGGTEAFFGQGTRLTVV.

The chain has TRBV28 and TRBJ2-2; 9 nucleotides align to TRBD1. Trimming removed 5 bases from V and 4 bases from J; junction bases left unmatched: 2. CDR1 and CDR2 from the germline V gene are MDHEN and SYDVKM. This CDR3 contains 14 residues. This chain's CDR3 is CASSPTGGTGELFF. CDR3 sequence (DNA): TGTGCCAGCAGTCCGACAGGGGGCACCGGGGAGCTGTTTTTT. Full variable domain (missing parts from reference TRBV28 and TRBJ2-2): DVKVTQSSRYLVKRTGEKVFLECVQDMDHENMFWYRQDPGLGLRLIYFSYDVKMKEKGDIPEGYSVSREKKERFSLILESASTNQTSMYLCASSPTGGTGELFFGEGSRLTVL.

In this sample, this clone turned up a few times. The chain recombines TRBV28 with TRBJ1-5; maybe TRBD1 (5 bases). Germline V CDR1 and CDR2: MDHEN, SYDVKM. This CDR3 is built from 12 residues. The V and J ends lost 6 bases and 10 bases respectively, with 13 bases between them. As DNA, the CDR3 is TGTGCCAGCAGATCGGGGGGTTCTCCCCAGCATTTT. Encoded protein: CASRSGGSPQHF.

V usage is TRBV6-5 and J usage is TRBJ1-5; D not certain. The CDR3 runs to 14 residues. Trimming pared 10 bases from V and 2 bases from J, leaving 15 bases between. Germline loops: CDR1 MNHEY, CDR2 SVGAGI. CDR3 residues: CATSERAGNQPQHF. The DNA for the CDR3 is TGTGCCACCAGCGAGAGGGCAGGCAATCAGCCCCAGCATTTT.

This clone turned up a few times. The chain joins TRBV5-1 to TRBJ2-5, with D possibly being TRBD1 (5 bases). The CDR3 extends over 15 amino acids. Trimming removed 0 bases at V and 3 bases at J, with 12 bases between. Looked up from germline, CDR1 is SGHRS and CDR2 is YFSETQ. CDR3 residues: CASSLEGVPEETQYF. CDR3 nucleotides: TGCGCCAGCAGCTTGGAAGGGGTACCCGAAGAGACCCAGTACTTC.

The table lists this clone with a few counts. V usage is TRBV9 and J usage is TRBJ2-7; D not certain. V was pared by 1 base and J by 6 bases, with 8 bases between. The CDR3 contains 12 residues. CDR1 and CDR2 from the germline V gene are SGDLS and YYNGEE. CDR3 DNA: TGTGCCAGCAGCGTAAGGCTTACCGAGCAGTACTTC. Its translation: CASSVRLTEQYF.

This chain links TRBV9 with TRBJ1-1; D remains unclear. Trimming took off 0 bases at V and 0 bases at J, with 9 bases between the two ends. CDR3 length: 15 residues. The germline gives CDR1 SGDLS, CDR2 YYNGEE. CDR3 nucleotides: TGTGCCAGCAGCGTAGGCATCCTCATGAACACTGAAGCTTTCTTT. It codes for CASSVGILMNTEAFF.

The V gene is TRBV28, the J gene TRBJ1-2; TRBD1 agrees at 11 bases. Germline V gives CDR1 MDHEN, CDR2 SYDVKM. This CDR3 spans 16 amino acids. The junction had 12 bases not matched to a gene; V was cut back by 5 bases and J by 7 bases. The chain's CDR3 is CASSHARDRGLVGYTF. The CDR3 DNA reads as TGTGCCAGCAGTCACGCCCGGGACAGGGGGTTGGTTGGCTACACCTTC.

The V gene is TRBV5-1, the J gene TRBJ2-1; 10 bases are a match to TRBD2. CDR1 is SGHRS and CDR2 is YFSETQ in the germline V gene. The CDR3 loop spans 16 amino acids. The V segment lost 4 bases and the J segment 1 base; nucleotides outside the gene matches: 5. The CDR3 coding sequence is TGCGCCAGCAGCCCTAGCGGGGGCCAATCCTACAATGAGCAGTTCTTC. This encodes CASSPSGGQSYNEQFF. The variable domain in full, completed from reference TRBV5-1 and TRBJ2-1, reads KAGVTQTPRYLIKTRGQQVTLSCSPISGHRSVSWYQQTPGQGLQFLFEYFSETQRNKGNFPGRFSGRQFSNSRSEMNVSTLELGDSALYLCASSPSGGQSYNEQFFGPGTRLTVL.

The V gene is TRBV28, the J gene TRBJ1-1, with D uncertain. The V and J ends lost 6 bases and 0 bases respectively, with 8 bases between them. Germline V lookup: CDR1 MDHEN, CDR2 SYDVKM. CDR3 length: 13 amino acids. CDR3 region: CASRGVMNTEAFF. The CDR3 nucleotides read TGTGCCAGCAGGGGAGTCATGAACACTGAAGCTTTCTTT. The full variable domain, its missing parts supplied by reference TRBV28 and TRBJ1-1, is DVKVTQSSRYLVKRTGEKVFLECVQDMDHENMFWYRQDPGLGLRLIYFSYDVKMKEKGDIPEGYSVSREKKERFSLILESASTNQTSMYLCASRGVMNTEAFFGQGTRLTVV.

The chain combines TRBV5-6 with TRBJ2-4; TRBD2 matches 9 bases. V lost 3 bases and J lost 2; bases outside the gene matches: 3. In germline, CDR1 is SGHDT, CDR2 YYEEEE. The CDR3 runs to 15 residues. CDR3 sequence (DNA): TGTGCCAGCAGCTCAAGCGGGGGGACCAAAAACATTCAGTACTTC. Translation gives CASSSSGGTKNIQYF.

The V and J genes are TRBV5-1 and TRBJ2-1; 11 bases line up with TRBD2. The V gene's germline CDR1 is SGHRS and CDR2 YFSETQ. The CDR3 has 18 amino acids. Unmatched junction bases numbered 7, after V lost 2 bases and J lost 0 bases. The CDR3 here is CASSFSPSGGSSYNEQFF. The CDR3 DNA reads TGCGCCAGCAGCTTTAGTCCTAGCGGGGGGAGCTCCTACAATGAGCAGTTCTTC.

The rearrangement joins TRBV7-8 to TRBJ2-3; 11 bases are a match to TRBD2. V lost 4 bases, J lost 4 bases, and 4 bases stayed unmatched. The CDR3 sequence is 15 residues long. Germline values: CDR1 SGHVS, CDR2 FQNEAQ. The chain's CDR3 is CASSYIAGGADTQYF. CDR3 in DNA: TGTGCCAGCAGCTATATAGCGGGAGGGGCAGATACGCAGTATTTT.

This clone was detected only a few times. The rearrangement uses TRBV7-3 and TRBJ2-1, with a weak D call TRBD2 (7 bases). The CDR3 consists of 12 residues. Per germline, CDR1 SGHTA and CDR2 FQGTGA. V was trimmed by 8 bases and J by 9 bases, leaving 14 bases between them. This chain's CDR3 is CASVTGGPEQFF. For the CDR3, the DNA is TGTGCCAGCGTCACCGGGGGGCCTGAGCAGTTCTTC.

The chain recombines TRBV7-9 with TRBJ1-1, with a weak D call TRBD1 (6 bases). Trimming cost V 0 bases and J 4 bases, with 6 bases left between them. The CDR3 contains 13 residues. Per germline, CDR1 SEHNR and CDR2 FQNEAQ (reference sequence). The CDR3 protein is CASSLARGTEAFF. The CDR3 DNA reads TGTGCCAGCAGCTTAGCCAGGGGCACTGAAGCTTTCTTT.